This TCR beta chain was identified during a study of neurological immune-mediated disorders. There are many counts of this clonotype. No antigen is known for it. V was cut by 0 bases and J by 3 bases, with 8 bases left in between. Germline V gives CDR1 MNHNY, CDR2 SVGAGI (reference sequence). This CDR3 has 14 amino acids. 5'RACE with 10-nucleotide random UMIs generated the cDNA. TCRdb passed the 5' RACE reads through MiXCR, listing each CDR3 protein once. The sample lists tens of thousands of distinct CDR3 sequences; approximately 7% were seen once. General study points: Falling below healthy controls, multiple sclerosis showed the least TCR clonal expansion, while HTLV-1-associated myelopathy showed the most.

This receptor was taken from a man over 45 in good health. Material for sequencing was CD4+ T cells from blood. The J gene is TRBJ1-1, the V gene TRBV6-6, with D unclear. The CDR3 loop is CASSYSGSYTEAFF. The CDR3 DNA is TGTGCCAGCAGTTACTCCGGCAGCTACACTGAAGCTTTCTTT.